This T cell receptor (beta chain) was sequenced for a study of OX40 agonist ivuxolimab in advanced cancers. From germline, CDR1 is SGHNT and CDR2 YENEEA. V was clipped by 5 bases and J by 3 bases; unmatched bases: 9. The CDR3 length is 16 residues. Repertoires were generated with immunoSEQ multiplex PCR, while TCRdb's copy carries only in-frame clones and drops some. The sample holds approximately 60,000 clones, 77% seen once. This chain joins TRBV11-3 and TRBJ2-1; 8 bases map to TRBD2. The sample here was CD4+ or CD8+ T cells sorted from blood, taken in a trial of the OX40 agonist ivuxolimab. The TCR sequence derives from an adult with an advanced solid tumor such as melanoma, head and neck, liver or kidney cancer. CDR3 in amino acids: CASSPRAAGGYNEQFF. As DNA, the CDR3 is TGTGCCAGCAGCCCTAGGGCGGCGGGAGGCTACAATGAGCAGTTCTTC.